Included here is one TCR beta chain sequence, with context. CDR1 is SQVTM, CDR2 ANQGSEA, per germline. The CDR3 length is 9 residues. TCRdb's copy holds only in-frame clones and misses some; the assay was immunoSEQ multiplex PCR. The sample has about 540,000 clones; around three quarters are singletons. The sample originates from a study of shared T cell receptors in the human thymus. These sequences were also reported in another study, on human thymus T cells. That paper adds: Infants, healthy and Finnish, who were having corrective surgery for congenital heart defects served as donors. Thymic tissue was derived from resections collected during corrective heart surgery. Use of V and J genes seemed skewed within the thymic and blood repertoires. Overlap was high between thymic repertoires from unrelated individuals, as reported in related research.

V and J are TRBV29-1 and TRBJ2-3; no reliable D call. Input material: thymocytes. The TCR comes from a boy in the first two years of life with a congenital heart defect. The CDR3 protein is CWSTDTQYF. For the CDR3, the DNA is TGCTGGAGCACAGATACGCAGTATTTT.